Listed below are T cell receptor beta chains from one sample, sequenced in a study of cytomegalovirus exposure and HLA in healthy donors. Profiling relied on immunoSEQ multiplex PCR, and the TCRdb table lists in-frame clones only, not all of them. The sample carries approximately 150,000 clones, approximately 80% recorded once. The sequencing sample was made of PBMCs. These receptors were taken from a young man in good health and CMV-seropositive. The conserved cysteine and the conserved F or W are not part of the CDR3 here. Each record gives: J gene, V gene, CDR3 length, CDR3 protein.

TRBJ1-5 TRBV27 12 ASSRQGGGQPQH
TRBJ1-1 TRBV2 13 ASSEEQGMNTEAF
TRBJ1-5 TRBV5-4 13 ASSSTPGSNQPQH
TRBJ2-3 TRBV5-1 11 ASSNRLPDTQY
TRBJ2-5 TRBV9 10 ASSGLQETQY
TRBJ2-1 TRBV30 10 AWTEAYNEQF
TRBJ2-5 TRBV5-1 13 ASSLKLAGEETQY
TRBJ2-2 TRBV5-1 11 ASSNPTHGELF
TRBJ2-6 TRBV18 13 ASSPSASGANGLT
TRBJ2-1 TRBV2 11 ASSDGGRGEQF
TRBJ2-1 TRBV7-7 14 ASSPSGQLSYNEQF
TRBJ2-7 TRBV18 12 ASSPGTGGAEQY
TRBJ1-2 TRBV25-1 14 ASSEVGGHHNYGYT
TRBJ1-1 TRBV7-9 13 ASSLRYQGSTEAF
TRBJ2-2 TRBV2 14 ASRRLAGQNTGELF
TRBJ2-1 TRBV4-2 13 ASSPLAGVYNEQF
TRBJ1-2 TRBV7-9 12 ASSLKGGNYGYT
TRBJ2-2 TRBV14 14 ASGQGGTANTGELF
TRBJ2-2 TRBV6-5 13 ASSYGRGHPGELF
TRBJ1-6 TRBV7-6 12 ASSLSGNDSPLH
- TRBV5-6 11 ASSLSVLYEQY
TRBJ1-2 TRBV19 13 ASSIFTGDGYGYT